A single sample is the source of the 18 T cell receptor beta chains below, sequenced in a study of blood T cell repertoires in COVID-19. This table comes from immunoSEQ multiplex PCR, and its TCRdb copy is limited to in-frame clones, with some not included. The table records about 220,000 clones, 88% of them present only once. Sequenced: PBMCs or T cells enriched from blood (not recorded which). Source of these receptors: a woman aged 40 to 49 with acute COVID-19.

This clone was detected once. The CDR3 region is CASSQVVSTTTRTEAFF. The CDR3, as DNA: TGTGCCAGCAGCCAAGTAGTAAGCACCACGACTCGTACTGAAGCTTTCTTT. J is TRBJ1-1 and V is TRBV4-2; D call uncertain. The germline V gene has CDR1 LGHNA and CDR2 YNFKEQ. This CDR3 is built from 17 residues. Trimming shortened V by 1 base and J by 5 bases, and 20 bases separated the two germline ends.

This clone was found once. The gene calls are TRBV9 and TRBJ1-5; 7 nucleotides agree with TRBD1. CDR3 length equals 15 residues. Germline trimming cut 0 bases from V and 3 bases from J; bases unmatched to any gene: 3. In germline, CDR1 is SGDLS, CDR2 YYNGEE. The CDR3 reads CASSVGTGPNQPQHF. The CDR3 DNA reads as TGTGCCAGCAGCGTAGGGACAGGACCCAATCAGCCCCAGCATTTT.

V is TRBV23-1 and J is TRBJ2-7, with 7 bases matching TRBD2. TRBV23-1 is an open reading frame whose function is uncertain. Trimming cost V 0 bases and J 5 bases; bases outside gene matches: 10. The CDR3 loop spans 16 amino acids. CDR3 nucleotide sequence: TGCGCCAGCAGTCAATCCGGGCTAGCGGAAGAGGACGAGCAGTACGTC. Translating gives CASSQSGLAEEDEQYV.

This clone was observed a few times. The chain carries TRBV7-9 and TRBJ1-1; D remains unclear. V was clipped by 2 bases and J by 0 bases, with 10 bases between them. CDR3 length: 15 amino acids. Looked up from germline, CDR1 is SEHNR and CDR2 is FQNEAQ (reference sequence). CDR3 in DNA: TGTGCCAGCAGCTTAAACACAGTCATGAACACTGAAGCTTTCTTT. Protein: CASSLNTVMNTEAFF.

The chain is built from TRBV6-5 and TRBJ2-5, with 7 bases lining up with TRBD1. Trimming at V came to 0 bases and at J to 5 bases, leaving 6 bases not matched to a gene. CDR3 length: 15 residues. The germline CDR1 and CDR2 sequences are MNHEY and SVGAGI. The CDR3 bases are TGTGCCAGCAGTTACTCCCCCAGGGGGTGGGAGACCCAGTACTTC. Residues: CASSYSPRGWETQYF.

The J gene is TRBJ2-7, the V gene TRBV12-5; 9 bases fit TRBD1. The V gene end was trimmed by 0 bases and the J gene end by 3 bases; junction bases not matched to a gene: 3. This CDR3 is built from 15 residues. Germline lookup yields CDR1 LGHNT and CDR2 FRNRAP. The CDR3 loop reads CASGLVQTGGYEQYF. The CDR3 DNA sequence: TGTGCTAGTGGTTTGGTCCAGACAGGGGGCTACGAGCAGTACTTC.

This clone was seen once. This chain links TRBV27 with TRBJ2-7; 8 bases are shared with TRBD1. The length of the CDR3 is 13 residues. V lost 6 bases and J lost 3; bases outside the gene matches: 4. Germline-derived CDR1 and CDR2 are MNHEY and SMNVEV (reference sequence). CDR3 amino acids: CASRRTGNYEQYV. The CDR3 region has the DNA TGTGCCAGCAGACGGACAGGGAACTACGAGCAGTACGTC.

The CDR3 region has the DNA TGTGCCACCAGCAGCAGCGGGGGGGCAGCAGATACGCAGTATTTT. As protein: CATSSSGGAADTQYF. This sequence joins TRBV15 and TRBJ2-3, with 10 bases matching TRBD2. Looked up from germline, CDR1 is LNHNV and CDR2 is YYDKDF (reference sequence). This CDR3 comprises 15 residues. Trimming at V came to 3 bases and at J to 4 bases, leaving 4 bases not matched to a gene.

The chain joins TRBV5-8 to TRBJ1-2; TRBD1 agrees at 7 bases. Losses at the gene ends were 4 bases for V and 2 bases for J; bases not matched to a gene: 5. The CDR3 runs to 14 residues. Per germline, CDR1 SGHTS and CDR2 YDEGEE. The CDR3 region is CASSRTGLNYGYTF. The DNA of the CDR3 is TGTGCCAGCAGCAGGACAGGTCTGAACTATGGCTACACCTTC. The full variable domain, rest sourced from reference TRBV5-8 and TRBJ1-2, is EAGVTQSPTHLIKTRGQQATLRCSPISGHTSVYWYQQALGLGLQFLLWYDEGEERNRGNFPPRFSGRQFPNYSSELNVNALELEDSALYLCASSRTGLNYGYTFGSGTRLTVV.

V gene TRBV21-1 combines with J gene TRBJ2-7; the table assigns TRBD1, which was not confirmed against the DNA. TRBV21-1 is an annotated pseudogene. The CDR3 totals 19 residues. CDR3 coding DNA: TGTGCCAGCAGCAAAGGTTCGGGGAGCCAGGGCAGGGGGGACTGGGAGCAGTACGTC. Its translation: CASSKGSGSQGRGDWEQYV.

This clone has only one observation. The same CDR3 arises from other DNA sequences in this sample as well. In DNA, the CDR3 is TGTGCCAGCAGCCAGGGGGCCCGGGAAAAACTGTTTTTT. The encoded protein is CASSQGAREKLFF. The chain combines TRBV3-1 (or the pseudogene TRBV3-2) with TRBJ1-4; possible D gene TRBD1, 6 bases. CDR3 length equals 13 residues. CDR1 is LGHDT, CDR2 YNNKEL, per germline (reference sequence). V was trimmed by 3 bases and J by 8 bases, leaving 10 bases between them.

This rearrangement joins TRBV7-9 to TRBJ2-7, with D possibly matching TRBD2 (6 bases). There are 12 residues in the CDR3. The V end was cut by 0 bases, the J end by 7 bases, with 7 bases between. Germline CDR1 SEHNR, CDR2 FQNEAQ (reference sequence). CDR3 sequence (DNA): TGTGCCAGCAGCTTAGCCGCGGGGGAGCAGTACTTC. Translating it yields CASSLAAGEQYF.

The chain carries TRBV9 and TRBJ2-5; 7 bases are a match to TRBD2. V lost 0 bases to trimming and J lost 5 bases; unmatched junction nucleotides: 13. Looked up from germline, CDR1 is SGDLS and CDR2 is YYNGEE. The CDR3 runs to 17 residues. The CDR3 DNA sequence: TGTGCCAGCAGCGTAGTAGCAAGTCGGCCCGGGGGGGAGACCCAGTACTTC. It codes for CASSVVASRPGGETQYF.

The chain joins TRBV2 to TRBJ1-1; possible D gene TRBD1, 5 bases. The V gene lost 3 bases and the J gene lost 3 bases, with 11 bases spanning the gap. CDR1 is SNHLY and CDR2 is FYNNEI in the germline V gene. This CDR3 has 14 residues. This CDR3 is CASSEAGRYTEAFF. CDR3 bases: TGTGCCAGCAGTGAGGCAGGGCGGTACACTGAAGCTTTCTTT.

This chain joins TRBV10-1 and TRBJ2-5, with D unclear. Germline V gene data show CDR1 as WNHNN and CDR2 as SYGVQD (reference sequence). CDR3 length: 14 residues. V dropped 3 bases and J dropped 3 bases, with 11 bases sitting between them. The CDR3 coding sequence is TGCGCCAGCAGTGACGGCGGTCCTAAAGAGACCCAGTACTTC. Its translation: CASSDGGPKETQYF.

CDR3 loop: CATSEPTGGGLYGYTF. CDR3 DNA sequence: TGTGCCACCAGTGAGCCGACAGGGGGTGGATTATATGGCTACACCTTC. The V gene is TRBV24-1, the J gene TRBJ1-2; 9 bases align to TRBD1. Germline V CDR1 and CDR2: KGHDR, SFDVKD. V shed 4 bases and J 5 bases; nucleotides not matched to a gene: 10. CDR3 length equals 16 residues.

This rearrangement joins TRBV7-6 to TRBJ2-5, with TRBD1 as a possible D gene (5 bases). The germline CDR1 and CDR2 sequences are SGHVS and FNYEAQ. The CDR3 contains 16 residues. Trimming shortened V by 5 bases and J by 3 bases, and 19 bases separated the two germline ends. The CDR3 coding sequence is TGTGCCAGCAGCGCTAACCCGGACACGAATGAAGAGACCCAGTACTTC. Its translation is CASSANPDTNEETQYF.

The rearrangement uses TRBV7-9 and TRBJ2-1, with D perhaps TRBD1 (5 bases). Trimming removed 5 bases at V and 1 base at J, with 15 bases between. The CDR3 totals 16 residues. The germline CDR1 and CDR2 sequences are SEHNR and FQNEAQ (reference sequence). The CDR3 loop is CASSQVTDSSYNEQFF. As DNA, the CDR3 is TGTGCCAGCAGCCAAGTAACAGACAGTTCCTACAATGAGCAGTTCTTC.